Below, 25 T cell receptor beta chains from the same sample are listed, as sequenced in a study of T cells in Graves' hyperthyroidism and ophthalmopathy. TCR beta CDR3 regions were amplified from RNA. The HTBI primer set drove a first-round RT-PCR of the TCR CDR3. One entry per CDR3 protein results from TCRdb running MiXCR on the multiplex PCR reads. The sample includes around 200,000 distinct CDR3 sequences, 15% to 20% seen only once; the top ten take about 29%. Specimen: blood. The receptor set was obtained from a woman in her forties or fifties with Graves' hyperthyroidism.

This clonotype was seen a few times. This sequence joins TRBV9 and TRBJ2-7; 10 nucleotides agree with TRBD2. The CDR3 contains 14 residues. The germline V gene encodes CDR1 SGDLS and CDR2 YYNGEE. V shed 1 base, J shed 6 bases, and the junction held 4 bases outside the gene matches. CDR3 amino acids: CASSVYPSGGEQYF. The DNA of the CDR3 is TGTGCCAGCAGCGTATATCCTAGCGGGGGCGAGCAGTACTTC.

The table lists this clonotype with many counts. The chain joins TRBV11-2 to TRBJ1-4; TRBD1 is a possible D gene (6 bases). The V gene lost 5 bases and the J gene lost 8 bases, with 18 bases spanning the gap. The CDR3 extends over 15 amino acids. CDR1 is SGHAT, CDR2 FQNNGV, per germline. In DNA, the CDR3 is TGTGCCAGCAGCAAGAAGACCGGGACATCCGAAAAACTGTTTTTT. This encodes CASSKKTGTSEKLFF.

This rearrangement joins TRBV27 to TRBJ2-3, with TRBD2 identical over 7 bases. The ends lost 4 bases at V and 5 bases at J; junction bases unmatched: 21. Per germline, CDR1 MNHEY and CDR2 SMNVEV (reference sequence). This CDR3 has 19 residues. This CDR3 is CASSSRASGVGGGGDTQYF. CDR3 bases: TGTGCCAGCAGTTCAAGGGCGTCCGGTGTGGGGGGGGGGGGAGATACGCAGTATTTT.

This clonotype was picked up many times. This rearrangement joins TRBV20-1 to TRBJ2-5, with D perhaps TRBD2 (5 bases). The germline V gene has CDR1 DFQATT and CDR2 SNEGSKA (reference sequence). Trimming removed 0 bases at V and 13 bases at J, with 12 bases between. This CDR3 contains 11 residues. CDR3 protein: CSARDPPSLYF. CDR3 in DNA: TGCAGTGCTAGAGATCCGCCTAGCTTGTACTTC.

This clonotype was picked up many times. The chain uses TRBV2 and TRBJ2-3; D gene unclear. This CDR3 has 12 amino acids. Germline lookup yields CDR1 SNHLY and CDR2 FYNNEI. Trimming removed 6 bases at V and 5 bases at J, with 9 bases between. CDR3 region: CASRNDGDTQYF. The CDR3 nucleotides read TGTGCCAGCAGGAACGATGGAGATACGCAGTATTTT.

At least ten counts were recorded for this clonotype. The chain has TRBV11-2 and TRBJ2-2; D is ambiguous. This CDR3 contains 13 residues. The germline V and J ends were trimmed by 2 bases and 6 bases, with 7 bases remaining between them. CDR1 is SGHAT, CDR2 FQNNGV, per germline. The CDR3: CASSLSPSGELFF. Here the CDR3 DNA reads TGTGCCAGCAGCTTAAGCCCGTCCGGGGAGCTGTTTTTT.

This clonotype showed up just a few times. The chain joins TRBV6-1 to TRBJ1-5; 9 nucleotides match TRBD1. Germline-derived CDR1 and CDR2 are MNHNS and SASEGT. V lost 7 bases and J lost 4; bases outside the gene matches: 5. This CDR3 has 14 residues. CDR3 DNA: TGTGCCAGCATCCGGGACAGGGCGAATCAGCCCCAGCATTTT. Translated: CASIRDRANQPQHF.

This clonotype was observed at least ten times. V and J are TRBV19 and TRBJ1-5, with D uncertain. The length of the CDR3 is 15 residues. The germline V gene encodes CDR1 LNHDA and CDR2 SQIVND (reference sequence). V was cut by 2 bases and J by 1 base, with 9 bases left in between. The CDR3 DNA sequence: TGTGCCAGTAGTATAATGGGGTTGAGCAATCAGCCCCAGCATTTT. Translation: CASSIMGLSNQPQHF.

This clonotype was counted at least ten times. The CDR3 DNA follows: TGCAGTGCTAGAGGGGGGGGACAGGGGCCCTGGTACCAAGAGACCCAGTACTTC. Translation: CSARGGGQGPWYQETQYF. The V call is TRBV20-1, the J call TRBJ2-5; TRBD1 matches at 10 bases. This CDR3 spans 18 amino acids. Germline-derived CDR1 and CDR2 are DFQATT and SNEGSKA (reference sequence). Trimming took 1 base from V and 0 from J; bases not matched to a gene: 11.

The CDR3 protein is CASRTQTDLGEQYF. The CDR3 bases are TGCGCCAGCAGAACACAGACAGACCTGGGCGAGCAGTACTTC. This rearrangement joins TRBV4-1 to TRBJ2-7; possible D gene TRBD1, 5 bases. The germline V gene encodes CDR1 MGHRA and CDR2 YSYEKL. There are 14 residues in the CDR3. The V end lost 6 bases, the J end lost 6 bases, and 18 bases lay between the germline ends.

The gene calls are TRBV5-1 and TRBJ2-7; 10 bases line up with TRBD1. Per germline, CDR1 SGHRS and CDR2 YFSETQ. V dropped 2 bases and J dropped 3; count of bases not matched to a gene: 14. The CDR3 has 18 residues. In DNA form, the CDR3 reads TGCGCCAGCAGCTTCAACTACCCGGGACAGGGGAACCTCTACGAGCAGTACTTC. Protein sequence: CASSFNYPGQGNLYEQYF. Filled out from reference TRBV5-1 and TRBJ2-7, the complete variable domain reads KAGVTQTPRYLIKTRGQQVTLSCSPISGHRSVSWYQQTPGQGLQFLFEYFSETQRNKGNFPGRFSGRQFSNSRSEMNVSTLELGDSALYLCASSFNYPGQGNLYEQYFGPGTRLTVT.

This clonotype came up many times. The gene calls are TRBV6-1 and TRBJ1-4; 7 bases are shared with TRBD1. V gave up 6 bases and J gave up 8 bases; unmatched junction bases: 12. This CDR3 has 15 amino acids. Looked up from germline, CDR1 is MNHNS and CDR2 is SASEGT. CDR3 nucleotide sequence: TGTGCCAGCAGACGTTTCCGGGACAGCTTAGAAAAACTGTTTTTT. It translates to CASRRFRDSLEKLFF.

The chain couples TRBV4-2 to TRBJ2-3; D may be TRBD2 (6 bases). Germline CDR1 LGHNA, CDR2 YNFKEQ. The ends were cut back, 0 bases at V and 2 bases at J, with 15 bases in the middle. This CDR3 is built from 17 residues. CDR3 DNA: TGTGCCAGCAGCCAAGAACTGCGGGGAGACTACACAGATACGCAGTATTTT. Its translation: CASSQELRGDYTDTQYF.

This clonotype was found many times. The chain is built from TRBV11-2 and TRBJ2-5; 8 bases agree with TRBD2. The CDR3 loop spans 14 amino acids. J gave up 5 bases and V 5 bases, and 7 bases lay outside the gene matches. The V gene's germline CDR1 is SGHAT and CDR2 FQNNGV. The CDR3 DNA sequence: TGTGCCAGCAGCGCCGGGGGGGGTAGGGAGACCCAGTACTTC. Protein: CASSAGGGRETQYF.

The chain uses TRBV19 and TRBJ1-1; D is unclear. V dropped 3 bases and J dropped 3 bases, with 11 bases sitting between them. CDR1 is LNHDA, CDR2 SQIVND, per germline (reference sequence). The CDR3 loop spans 14 amino acids. The CDR3 is CASSIDGGYTEAFF. The CDR3 bases are TGTGCCAGTAGTATCGACGGAGGGTACACTGAAGCTTTCTTT.

This clonotype was counted ten times or more. The chain couples TRBV20-1 to TRBJ1-4; perhaps TRBD1 as D (5 bases). This CDR3 has 17 amino acids. CDR1 DFQATT and CDR2 SNEGSKA come from the germline V gene (reference sequence). With 3 bases removed from V and 0 bases from J, the gap between germline ends came to 17 bases. This CDR3 is CSASGGSVSATNEKLFF. The CDR3 nucleotides read TGCAGTGCTAGTGGGGGAAGCGTCAGCGCAACTAATGAAAAACTGTTTTTT.

This clonotype has a count of ten or more. The J gene is TRBJ2-7, the V gene TRBV13; D is ambiguous. Germline CDR1 PRHDT, CDR2 FYEKMQ (reference sequence). The CDR3 is 12 residues long. V lost 3 bases to trimming and J lost 2 bases, with 5 bases between them. CDR3 DNA: TGTGCCAGCAGCTTCCGCGCCTACGAGCAGTACTTC. It yields the protein CASSFRAYEQYF.

This clonotype was found many times. The chain joins TRBV7-2 to TRBJ2-3; no clear D. V lost 1 base and J 10 bases, leaving 12 bases between the germline ends. The CDR3 spans 13 residues. Germline CDR1 SGHTA, CDR2 FQGNSA. The CDR3 sequence is CASSLGPSGAQYF. CDR3 nucleotides: TGTGCCAGCAGCTTAGGGCCTAGTGGTGCGCAGTATTTT.

This clonotype was observed many times. V and J are TRBV7-3 and TRBJ2-2; D unresolved. Trimming took off 4 bases at V and 0 bases at J, with 9 bases between the two ends. Germline V gene sequence: CDR1 SGHTA, CDR2 FQGTGA. CDR3 length equals 15 residues. The CDR3 bases are TGTGCCAGCAGCTCGAATTCGGCGAACACCGGGGAGCTGTTTTTT. This sequence encodes CASSSNSANTGELFF.

This clonotype was found many times. The V call is TRBV20-1, the J call TRBJ1-6; D is unresolved. Trimming removed 3 bases at V and 6 bases at J, with 15 bases between. Germline CDR1 and CDR2: DFQATT and SNEGSKA (reference sequence). This CDR3 has 15 residues. DNA for the CDR3: TGCAGTGCTAGTTCCTTGGTGGCCGGTAATTCACCCCTCCACTTT. It encodes CSASSLVAGNSPLHF.

This clonotype was seen many times. The V gene is TRBV5-1, the J gene TRBJ1-1; D is undetermined. Germline V gene sequence: CDR1 SGHRS, CDR2 YFSETQ. The V end was cut by 8 bases, the J end by 5 bases, with 16 bases between. The CDR3 is made up of 13 amino acids. CDR3 region: CASAADAGTEAFF. DNA for the CDR3: TGCGCCAGTGCAGCGGACGCTGGAACTGAAGCTTTCTTT.

There are many counts of this clonotype. The chain uses TRBV19 and TRBJ1-6, with no clear D. Trimming left V 5 bases short and J 8 bases short, with 13 bases between. This CDR3 comprises 14 residues. Germline V lookup: CDR1 LNHDA, CDR2 SQIVND (reference sequence). The CDR3 loop reads CASSFYPTDSPLHF. The CDR3 DNA reads TGTGCCAGTAGTTTCTACCCCACGGATTCACCCCTCCACTTT.

In its sample, this clonotype was seen a few times. The rearrangement uses TRBV6-1 and TRBJ2-1; TRBD1 matches 8 bases. There are 17 residues in the CDR3. In germline, CDR1 is MNHNS, CDR2 SASEGT. J lost 0 bases, V lost 5 bases, and 9 bases had no gene match. CDR3 coding DNA: TGTGCCAGCAGTCGAGGACAGGGCGAAAGCTCCTACAATGAGCAGTTCTTC. This codes for CASSRGQGESSYNEQFF.

This clonotype came up many times. The J gene is TRBJ2-7, the V gene TRBV7-9; no clear D. The V end lost 5 bases, the J end lost 2 bases, and 7 bases lay between the germline ends. CDR1 is SEHNR and CDR2 is FQNEAQ in the germline V gene (reference sequence). The CDR3 is 12 residues long. CDR3 nucleotide sequence: TGTGCCAGCAGCCGTCTCCCCTACGAGCAGTACTTC. Its protein product is CASSRLPYEQYF.

This clonotype occurred a few times. The chain employs TRBV19 and TRBJ1-3; D is possibly TRBD1 (6 bases). The CDR3 is 14 residues long. The V gene's germline CDR1 is LNHDA and CDR2 SQIVND (reference sequence). V was pared by 4 bases and J by 4 bases, with 11 bases between. Written as DNA, the CDR3 is TGTGCCAGTAGTAAAGGGACATACGGAAACACCATATATTTT. Its translation is CASSKGTYGNTIYF.